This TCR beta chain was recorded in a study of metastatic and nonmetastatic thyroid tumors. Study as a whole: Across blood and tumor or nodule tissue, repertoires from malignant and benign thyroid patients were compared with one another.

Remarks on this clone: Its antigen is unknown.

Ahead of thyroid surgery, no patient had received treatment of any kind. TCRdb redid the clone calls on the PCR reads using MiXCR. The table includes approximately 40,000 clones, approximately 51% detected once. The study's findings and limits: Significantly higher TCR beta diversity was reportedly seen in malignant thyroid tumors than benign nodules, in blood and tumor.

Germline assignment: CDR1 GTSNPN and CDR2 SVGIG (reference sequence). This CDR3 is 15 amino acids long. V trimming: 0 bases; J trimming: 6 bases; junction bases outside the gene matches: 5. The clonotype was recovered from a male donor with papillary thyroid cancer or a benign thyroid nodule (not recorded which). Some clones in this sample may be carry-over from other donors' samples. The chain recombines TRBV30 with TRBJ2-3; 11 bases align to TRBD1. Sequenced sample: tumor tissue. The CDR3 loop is CAWSVGTGGLDTQYF. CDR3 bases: TGTGCCTGGAGTGTAGGGACAGGGGGTTTGGATACGCAGTATTTT.